This T cell receptor (beta chain) was sequenced for a study of shared clonotypes between healthy human individuals. Trimming took 8 bases from V and 6 from J, leaving 10 bases between them. Germline CDR1 and CDR2: SNHLY and FYNNEI. The CDR3 consists of 12 residues. The table came from immunoSEQ multiplex PCR; TCRdb's copy has only in-frame clones and leaves some out. The sample includes approximately 2,200,000 clones, about 93% of them seen just once. Cells designated naive CD8 were CD45RO-negative and were positively selected for CCR7, with terminally differentiated effector memory CD45RA+ cells excluded.

The TCR comes from a man between 18 and 29 years old in good health. Some clones in this sample may be carry-over from other donors' samples. V gene TRBV2 combines with J gene TRBJ2-2, with unresolved D. Sequenced material: naive CD8+ T cells from PBMCs. Written as DNA, the CDR3 is TGTGCCAGCCTAGGGTTGGCCGGGGAGCTGTTTTTT. It specifies CASLGLAGELFF.